The 20 T cell receptor beta chains reported below all come from one sample, sequenced in a study of CD8+ T cells in alopecia areata. RNA extraction and reverse transcription yielded cDNA as sequencing template. Libraries were prepared by immunoSEQ multiplex PCR; TCRdb keeps only in-frame clonotypes and omits some of them. The sample lists some 170,000 clones; around 64% were seen once. The sample was CD8+ T cells sorted from blood, taken at week 0. The source of these receptors is a human donor with alopecia areata.

The CDR3 protein is CASSYQRGSTDTQYF. CDR3 DNA: TGTGCCAGCAGTTACCAGCGGGGGAGCACAGATACGCAGTATTTT. The J gene is TRBJ2-3, the V gene TRBV6-5; 8 bases are a match to TRBD2. This CDR3 comprises 15 residues. The germline V gene has CDR1 MNHEY and CDR2 SVGAGI. The ends lost 2 bases at V and 0 bases at J; junction bases unmatched: 1.

The chain has TRBV29-1 and TRBJ2-2, with D possibly being TRBD1 (6 bases). The CDR3 length is 14 residues. The V end was cut by 6 bases, the J end by 0 bases, with 11 bases between. CDR1 and CDR2 from the germline V gene are SQVTM and ANQGSEA. The CDR3 here is CSVYGQTNTGELFF. DNA of the CDR3: TGCAGCGTGTATGGACAGACGAACACCGGGGAGCTGTTTTTT.

The J gene is TRBJ2-1, the V gene TRBV5-4; 7 positions match TRBD1. The V segment lost 5 bases and the J segment 5 bases; nucleotides outside the gene matches: 4. In germline, CDR1 is SGHNT, CDR2 YYREEE (reference sequence). CDR3 length: 13 residues. The CDR3 is CASSPDRDNEQFF. In DNA form, the CDR3 reads TGTGCCAGCAGTCCCGACAGGGACAATGAGCAGTTCTTC.

The chain carries TRBV7-9 and TRBJ1-1; D is undetermined. The V and J ends lost 3 bases and 3 bases respectively, with 5 bases between them. Germline V gives CDR1 SEHNR, CDR2 FQNEAQ (reference sequence). The CDR3 spans 12 residues. The CDR3 here is CASSLSYTEAFF. CDR3 sequence (DNA): TGTGCCAGCAGCTTGTCCTACACTGAAGCTTTCTTT.

The chain recombines TRBV5-6 with TRBJ1-6; 7 bases align to TRBD1. The CDR3 runs to 14 residues. The junction had 5 bases not matched to a gene; V was cut back by 4 bases and J by 7 bases. Germline loops: CDR1 SGHDT, CDR2 YYEEEE. CDR3 residues: CASSLAGGNSPLHF. The DNA for the CDR3 is TGTGCCAGCAGCCTGGCAGGGGGGAATTCACCCCTCCACTTT.

This chain connects TRBV13 to TRBJ1-2, with D possibly TRBD1 on 5 matching bases. Germline V gene data show CDR1 as PRHDT and CDR2 as FYEKMQ (reference sequence). V lost 0 bases and J 4 bases, leaving 12 bases between the germline ends. This CDR3 is built from 15 residues. The CDR3 protein is CASSLGTRAFYGYTF. As DNA, the CDR3 is TGTGCCAGCAGCTTAGGAACCAGGGCATTCTATGGCTACACCTTC.

This chain joins TRBV4-1 and TRBJ1-1; D ambiguous. The CDR3 extends over 15 amino acids. Germline loops: CDR1 MGHRA, CDR2 YSYEKL. Trimming stripped 0 bases from V and 0 bases from J, with 8 bases between. CDR3 sequence reads: CASSQENFMNTEAFF. CDR3 nucleotide sequence: TGCGCCAGCAGCCAAGAAAACTTCATGAACACTGAAGCTTTCTTT.

The chain recombines TRBV25-1 with TRBJ2-7; D not resolved. CDR3 length: 11 amino acids. The germline gives CDR1 MGHDK, CDR2 SYGVNS. Trimming stripped 5 bases from V and 4 bases from J, with 6 bases between. The CDR3 loop reads CASSQAYEQYF. Here the CDR3 DNA reads TGTGCCAGCAGTCAGGCTTACGAGCAGTACTTC.

This clone was recorded once. The rearrangement links TRBV27 to TRBJ1-2; a weak D match, TRBD1 (6 bases). The germline CDR1 and CDR2 sequences are MNHEY and SMNVEV (reference sequence). The CDR3 is 15 amino acids. Trimming left V 5 bases short and J 1 base short, with 14 bases between. The DNA of the CDR3 is TGTGCCAGCAGTCCCGGACAGTTTTTTAACTATGGCTACACCTTC. Protein sequence: CASSPGQFFNYGYTF.

This chain connects TRBV2 to TRBJ2-7, with D perhaps matching TRBD2 (6 bases). Germline V lookup: CDR1 SNHLY, CDR2 FYNNEI. This CDR3 has 12 amino acids. Trimming took off 10 bases at V and 2 bases at J, with 12 bases between the two ends. CDR3 DNA: TGTGCCACCCGGGGGAGTCCCTACGAGCAGTACTTC. It translates to CATRGSPYEQYF.

The sample holds one count of this clone. This chain links TRBV29-1 with TRBJ2-1, with D possibly called TRBD1 or TRBD2 (5 bases each). The CDR3 length is 12 residues. V was clipped by 6 bases and J by 4 bases, with 10 bases between them. CDR1 and CDR2 (germline): SQVTM, ANQGSEA. In DNA form, the CDR3 reads TGCAGCGTCTTGTGGGGGTACAATGAGCAGTTCTTC. Amino acid sequence: CSVLWGYNEQFF.

The chain employs TRBV7-9 and TRBJ1-2, with D uncertain. The CDR3 spans 11 residues. Trimming removed 4 bases at V and 10 bases at J, with 10 bases between. Germline V gene lookup returns CDR1 SEHNR and CDR2 FQNEAQ (reference sequence). The CDR3 sequence: CASSSSGYYTF. CDR3 DNA: TGTGCCAGCAGCTCTTCTGGGTACTACACCTTC.

The table lists this clone with a few counts. The chain carries TRBV21-1 and TRBJ2-1; whether TRBD2, the table's D call, matches the DNA was not checked. TRBV21-1 is labeled a pseudogene. This CDR3 contains 13 residues. The CDR3 spells CASGITSSGEQFF. The CDR3 DNA sequence: TGTGCCAGCGGGATAACTAGTTCGGGTGAGCAGTTCTTC.

The V gene is TRBV10-3, the J gene TRBJ2-6; no clear D. V lost 10 bases to trimming and J lost 1 base, with 11 bases between them. The CDR3 spans 14 residues. Germline-derived CDR1 and CDR2 are ENHRY and SYGVKD. This chain's CDR3 is CATDQYSGANVLTF. CDR3 nucleotide sequence: TGTGCCACCGACCAGTATTCTGGGGCCAACGTCCTGACTTTC.

The chain combines TRBV25-1 with TRBJ2-1, with unresolved D. Per germline, CDR1 MGHDK and CDR2 SYGVNS. The CDR3 consists of 14 residues. With 1 base removed from V and 3 bases from J, the gap between germline ends came to 7 bases. The CDR3 nucleotides are TGTGCCAGCAGTGAATTCGGCGGCTACAATGAGCAGTTCTTC. Amino acids: CASSEFGGYNEQFF.

The J gene is TRBJ1-3, the V gene TRBV13, with 7 bases identical to TRBD1. CDR1 PRHDT and CDR2 FYEKMQ come from the germline V gene (reference sequence). CDR3 length: 13 residues. The V segment lost 5 bases and the J segment 5 bases; nucleotides outside the gene matches: 3. CDR3 sequence (DNA): TGTGCCAGCAGCAAGGGACAGCGAAACACCATATATTTT. It translates to CASSKGQRNTIYF.

The V call is TRBV9, the J call TRBJ2-3; D assignment may be TRBD1 or TRBD2 (5 bases each). The germline V gene encodes CDR1 SGDLS and CDR2 YYNGEE. With 0 bases removed from V and 1 base from J, the gap between germline ends came to 9 bases. The CDR3 has 15 residues. The CDR3: CASSVALGGTDTQYF. The CDR3 DNA follows: TGTGCCAGCAGCGTAGCTCTGGGGGGCACAGATACGCAGTATTTT. The variable domain in full, completed from reference TRBV9 and TRBJ2-3, reads DSGVTQTPKHLITATGQRVTLRCSPRSGDLSVYWYQQSLDQGLQFLIQYYNGEERAKGNILERFSAQQFPDLHSELNLSSLELGDSALYFCASSVALGGTDTQYFGPGTRLTVL.

The chain uses TRBV6-1 and TRBJ2-2, with D uncertain. Trimming took 10 bases from V and 8 from J, leaving 2 bases between them. Germline CDR1 is MNHNS and CDR2 is SASEGT. This CDR3 is built from 8 residues. CDR3 bases: TGTGCCACAGGGGAGCTGTTTTTT. Its protein is CATGELFF.

V usage is TRBV30 and J usage is TRBJ2-7; no reliable D call. The length of the CDR3 is 13 residues. Trimming pared 0 bases from V and 1 base from J, leaving 7 bases between. CDR1 is GTSNPN and CDR2 is SVGIG in the germline V gene (reference sequence). The CDR3 DNA reads TGTGCCTGGAGTGTACTACAGTCCTACGAGCAGTACTTC. Protein sequence: CAWSVLQSYEQYF.

CDR3 loop: CSADGGVSYNEQFF. The DNA of the CDR3 is TGCAGCGCGGACGGCGGGGTCTCCTACAATGAGCAGTTCTTC. The chain combines TRBV29-1 with TRBJ2-1; maybe TRBD2 (6 bases). Trimming cost V 7 bases and J 0 bases, with 13 bases left between them. The CDR3 consists of 14 residues. Germline V CDR1 and CDR2: SQVTM, ANQGSEA.